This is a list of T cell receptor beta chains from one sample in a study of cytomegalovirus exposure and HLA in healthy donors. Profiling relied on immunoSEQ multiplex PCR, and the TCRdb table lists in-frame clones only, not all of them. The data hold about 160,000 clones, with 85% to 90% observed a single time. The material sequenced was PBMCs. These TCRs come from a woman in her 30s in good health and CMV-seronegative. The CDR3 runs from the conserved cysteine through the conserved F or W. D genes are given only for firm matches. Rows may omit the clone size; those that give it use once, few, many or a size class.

CASRAWGLSTDTQYF	TGTGCCAGTAGGGCCTGGGGGCTTAGCACAGATACGCAGTATTTT	-	-	TRBV19	TRBJ2-3
CASSRSRVTEETQYF	TGCGCCAGCAGCCGGAGTAGGGTAACGGAAGAGACCCAGTACTTC	few	-	TRBV4-1	TRBJ2-5
CASSESVIRGNEQFF	TGCGCCAGCAGTGAGTCCGTTATCAGGGGGAATGAGCAGTTCTTC	-	TRBD1	TRBV10-2	TRBJ2-1
CASSQERDDSYNEQFF	TGTGCCAGCAGCCAAGAACGCGACGACTCCTACAATGAGCAGTTCTTC	-	-	TRBV4-2	TRBJ2-1
CASSQVGVRPAGNTIYF	TGTGCCAGCAGCCAAGTCGGTGTCCGGCCGGCTGGAAACACCATATATTTT	-	-	TRBV4-2	TRBJ1-3
CASSPGTISGELFF	TGTGCCAGCTCACCCGGGACGATCTCCGGGGAGCTGTTTTTT	once	-	TRBV18	TRBJ2-2
CATSRDSRNYGYTF	TGTGCCACCAGCAGAGATTCACGGAACTATGGCTACACCTTC	once	-	TRBV15	TRBJ1-2
CAWNPQGRFYEQYF	TGTGCCTGGAACCCACAGGGGCGTTTCTACGAGCAGTACTTC	-	TRBD1	TRBV30	TRBJ2-7
CASSLDLLSPLHF	TGTGCCAGCAGCTTAGACCTCTTGTCACCCCTCCACTTT	-	-	TRBV11-2	TRBJ1-6
CASSYTSTDTQYF	TGTGCCAGCAGTTACACTAGCACAGATACGCAGTATTTT	medium-sized	-	TRBV6-6	TRBJ2-3
CASSRLAGVVEQFF	TGTGCCAGCAGCCGACTAGCGGGAGTCGTTGAGCAGTTCTTC	-	TRBD2	TRBV6-5	TRBJ2-1
CASSVRRDVSGNTIYF	TGTGCCAGCAGCGTCCGTAGGGACGTCTCTGGAAACACCATATATTTT	-	-	TRBV9	TRBJ1-3
CAINAGGTQETQYF	TGTGCCATCAATGCGGGGGGTACCCAAGAGACCCAGTACTTC	once	TRBD2	TRBV10-3	TRBJ2-5
CASSNLAGGNTGELFF	TGTGCCAGCAGCAACCTAGCGGGAGGGAACACCGGGGAGCTGTTTTTT	-	TRBD2	TRBV7-8	TRBJ2-2
CASSDRDRGLWDTGELFF	TGTGCCAGCAGTGACCGGGACAGGGGGCTGTGGGACACCGGGGAGCTGTTTTTT	-	TRBD1	TRBV27	TRBJ2-2
CAWSEAGGYAGELFF	TGTGCCTGGAGTGAGGCGGGAGGTTATGCCGGGGAGCTGTTTTTT	-	TRBD2	TRBV30	TRBJ2-2
CASSTGQDYGYTF	TGTGCCAGTAGTACCGGACAGGACTATGGCTACACCTTC	-	TRBD1	TRBV19	TRBJ1-2
CASSLVTYTEAFF	TGTGCCAGCAGCTTAGTGACCTACACTGAAGCTTTCTTT	once	-	TRBV7-9	TRBJ1-1
CASSRTGVTYNEQFF	TGCGCCAGCAGCCGTACAGGGGTCACCTACAATGAGCAGTTCTTC	-	TRBD1	TRBV5-1	TRBJ2-1
CASSLGDSLTEAFF	TGTGCCAGCAGCTTGGGGGACAGTCTCACTGAAGCTTTCTTT	-	TRBD1	TRBV5-4	TRBJ1-1
CSVEVRGQAEQFF	TGCAGCGTTGAGGTAAGAGGGCAGGCTGAGCAGTTCTTC	-	-	TRBV29-1	TRBJ2-1
CASSWTGHQPQHF	TGTGCCAGCAGTTGGACAGGGCATCAGCCCCAGCATTTT	-	TRBD1	TRBV27	TRBJ1-5
CASSFTGSYEQYF	TGTGCCAGCTCATTCACAGGGTCCTACGAGCAGTACTTC	-	-	TRBV18	TRBJ2-7
CASSPLTGGITEAFF	TGTGCCAGCAGCCCCCTGACAGGGGGCATCACTGAAGCTTTCTTT	-	TRBD1	TRBV4-2	TRBJ1-1
CASSLGSKLFF	TGTGCCAGCAGCTTGGGATCTAAACTGTTTTTT	-	-	TRBV5-6	TRBJ1-4
CSVEGLYQETQYF	TGCAGCGTAGAGGGACTCTACCAAGAGACCCAGTACTTC	-	-	TRBV29-1	TRBJ2-5
CASSPGLVVEAFF	TGCGCCAGCAGCCCAGGACTAGTCGTTGAAGCTTTCTTT	-	-	TRBV4-1	TRBJ1-1
CASLGLAGYNEQFF	TGTGCCAGCCTAGGACTAGCGGGATACAATGAGCAGTTCTTC	-	TRBD2	TRBV28	TRBJ2-1